This T cell receptor (beta chain) was profiled in a study of shared clonotypes between healthy human individuals. Study findings and constraints: Compared with memory subsets, naive subsets generally had larger estimated richness. Across several donors, naive CD4 shared roughly 5%, naive CD8 3.5% to 4%, memory CD4 roughly 2.4%, memory CD8 roughly 0.37%.

Deep level was the assay's run setting. Profiled with immunoSEQ multiplex PCR; TCRdb holds only in-frame clones, not every one. The sample yields 900,000 to 1,200,000 clones, about four fifths seen once. As for this clone: Its antigen is unidentified.

The CDR3 covers 13 residues. The V and J ends lost 4 bases and 5 bases, in that order; junction bases with no gene match: 5. The germline CDR1 and CDR2 sequences are SGDLS and YYNGEE. Caucasian adults residing in Nashville, Tennessee made up all the donors. The chain employs TRBV9 and TRBJ1-2, with 7 bases lining up with TRBD1. This receptor was identified in a man aged 18 to 35 in good health. Some clones in this sample may be carry-over from other donors' samples. The sample was memory CD4+ T cells from PBMCs. Subset: CD45RA-negative fraction. CDR3: CASSPPGGYGYTF. The CDR3 coding sequence is TGTGCCAGCAGCCCTCCAGGGGGGTATGGCTACACCTTC. The whole variable domain, remainder taken from reference TRBV9 and TRBJ1-2, is DSGVTQTPKHLITATGQRVTLRCSPRSGDLSVYWYQQSLDQGLQFLIQYYNGEERAKGNILERFSAQQFPDLHSELNLSSLELGDSALYFCASSPPGGYGYTFGSGTRLTVV.